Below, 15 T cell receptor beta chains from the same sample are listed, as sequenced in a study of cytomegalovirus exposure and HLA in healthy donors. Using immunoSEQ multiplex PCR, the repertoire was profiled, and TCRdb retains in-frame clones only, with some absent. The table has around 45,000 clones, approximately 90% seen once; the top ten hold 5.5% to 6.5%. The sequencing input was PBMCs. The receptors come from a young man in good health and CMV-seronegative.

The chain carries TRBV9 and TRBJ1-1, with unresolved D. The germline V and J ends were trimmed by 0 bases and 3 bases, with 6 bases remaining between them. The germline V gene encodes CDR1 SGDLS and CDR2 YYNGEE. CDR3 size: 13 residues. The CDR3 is CASSVARDTEAFF. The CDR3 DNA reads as TGTGCCAGCAGCGTAGCGAGGGACACTGAAGCTTTCTTT. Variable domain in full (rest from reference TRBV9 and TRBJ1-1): DSGVTQTPKHLITATGQRVTLRCSPRSGDLSVYWYQQSLDQGLQFLIQYYNGEERAKGNILERFSAQQFPDLHSELNLSSLELGDSALYFCASSVARDTEAFFGQGTRLTVV.

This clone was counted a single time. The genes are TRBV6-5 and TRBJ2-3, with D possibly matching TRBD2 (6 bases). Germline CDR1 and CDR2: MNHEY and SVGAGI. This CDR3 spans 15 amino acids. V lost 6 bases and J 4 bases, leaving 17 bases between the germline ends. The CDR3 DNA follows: TGTGCCAGCAGCCCCTGGGAGGAGAAAGCAGATACGCAGTATTTT. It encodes CASSPWEEKADTQYF.

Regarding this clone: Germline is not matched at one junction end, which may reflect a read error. CDR3 region: CASSPGTGVTGTSGLETQYF. The CDR3 DNA is TGTGCTAGCAGCCCCGGGACAGGGGTTACCGGGACTAGCGGGCTGGAGACCCAGTACTTC. This sequence joins TRBV7-7 and TRBJ2-5, with TRBD2 identical over 12 bases. The CDR3 loop spans 20 amino acids. CDR1 is SSHAT, CDR2 FNYEAQ, per germline (reference sequence).

In DNA form, the CDR3 reads TGCGCCAGCAGCTTACAGGGGAACACCGGGGAGCTGTTTTTT. This sequence encodes CASSLQGNTGELFF. The V gene is TRBV5-1, the J gene TRBJ2-2; possible D gene TRBD1, 6 bases. Germline assignment: CDR1 SGHRS and CDR2 YFSETQ. The CDR3 consists of 14 residues. The V end was cut by 2 bases, the J end by 1 base, with 6 bases between.

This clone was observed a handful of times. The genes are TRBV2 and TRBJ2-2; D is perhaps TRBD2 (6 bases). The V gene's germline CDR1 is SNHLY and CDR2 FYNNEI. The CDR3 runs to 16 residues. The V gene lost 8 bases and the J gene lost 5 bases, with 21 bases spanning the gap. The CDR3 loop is CASGRPRLVSTGELFF. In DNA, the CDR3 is TGTGCCAGCGGCCGGCCCCGACTAGTCTCAACCGGGGAGCTGTTTTTT.

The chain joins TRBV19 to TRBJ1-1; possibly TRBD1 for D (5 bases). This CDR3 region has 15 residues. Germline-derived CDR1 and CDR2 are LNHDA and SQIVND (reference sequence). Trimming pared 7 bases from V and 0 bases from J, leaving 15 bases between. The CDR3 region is CASTPEGTVNTEAFF. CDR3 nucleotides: TGTGCCAGTACCCCGGAGGGGACGGTGAACACTGAAGCTTTCTTT.

As DNA, the CDR3 is TGTGCCAGCAGGAAGACAGGGTGGAGGGACACTGAAGCTTTCTTT. Protein sequence: CASRKTGWRDTEAFF. The chain is built from TRBV6-5 and TRBJ1-1, with 7 bases lining up with TRBD1. V lost 6 bases, J lost 3 bases, and 10 bases stayed unmatched. Germline CDR1 is MNHEY and CDR2 is SVGAGI. The CDR3 sequence is 15 residues long.

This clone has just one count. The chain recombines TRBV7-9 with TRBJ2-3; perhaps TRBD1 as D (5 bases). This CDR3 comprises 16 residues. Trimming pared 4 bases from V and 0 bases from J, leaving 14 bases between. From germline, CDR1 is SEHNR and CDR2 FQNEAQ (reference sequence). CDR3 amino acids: CASSSPSGASTDTQYF. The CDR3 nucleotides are TGTGCCAGCAGCTCCCCCTCTGGGGCTAGCACAGATACGCAGTATTTT.

CDR3 sequence (DNA): TGCGCCAGCAGCTTGGGGCCGGGGGACGAGCAGTACTTC. It specifies CASSLGPGDEQYF. The chain couples TRBV5-1 to TRBJ2-7, with D perhaps matching TRBD2 (6 bases). Looked up from germline, CDR1 is SGHRS and CDR2 is YFSETQ. The V and J ends lost 0 bases and 5 bases respectively, with 9 bases between them. The CDR3 runs 13 residues.

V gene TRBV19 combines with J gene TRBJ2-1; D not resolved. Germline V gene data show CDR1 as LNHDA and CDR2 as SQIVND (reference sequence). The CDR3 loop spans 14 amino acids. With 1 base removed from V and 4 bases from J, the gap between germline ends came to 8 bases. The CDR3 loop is CASSIGLTYNEQFF. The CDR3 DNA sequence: TGTGCCAGTAGTATAGGGTTAACATACAATGAGCAGTTCTTC.

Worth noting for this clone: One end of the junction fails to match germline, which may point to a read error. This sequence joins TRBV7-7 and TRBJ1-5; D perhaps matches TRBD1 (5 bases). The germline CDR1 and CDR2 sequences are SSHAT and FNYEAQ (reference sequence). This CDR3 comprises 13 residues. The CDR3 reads CASSLDNGQPQHF. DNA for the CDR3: TGTGCTAGCAGCTTGGACAACGGTCAGCCCCAGCATTTT.

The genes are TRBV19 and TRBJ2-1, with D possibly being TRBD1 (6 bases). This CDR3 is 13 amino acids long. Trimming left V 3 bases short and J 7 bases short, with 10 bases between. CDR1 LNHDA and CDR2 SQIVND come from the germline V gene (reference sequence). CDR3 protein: CASSIDRQNEQFF. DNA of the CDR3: TGTGCCAGTAGTATTGACAGGCAAAATGAGCAGTTCTTC.

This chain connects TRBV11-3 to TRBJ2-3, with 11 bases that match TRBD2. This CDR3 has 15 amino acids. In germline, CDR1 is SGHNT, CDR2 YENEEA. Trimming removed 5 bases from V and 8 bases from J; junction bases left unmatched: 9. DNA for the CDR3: TGTGCCAGCAGCCCGGGGACTAGCGGTTGGGGTACGCAGTATTTT. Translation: CASSPGTSGWGTQYF.

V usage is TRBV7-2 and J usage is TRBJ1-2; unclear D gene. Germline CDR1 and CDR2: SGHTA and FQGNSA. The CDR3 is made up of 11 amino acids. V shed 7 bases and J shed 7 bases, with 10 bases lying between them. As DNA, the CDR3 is TGTGCCAGCACCGAACGGGGTGGCTACACCTTC. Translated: CASTERGGYTF.

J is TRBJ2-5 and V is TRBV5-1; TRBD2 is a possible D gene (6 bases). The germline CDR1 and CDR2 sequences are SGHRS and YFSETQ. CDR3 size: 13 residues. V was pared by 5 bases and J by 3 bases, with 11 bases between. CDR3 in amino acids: CASSSGFKETQYF. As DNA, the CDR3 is TGCGCCAGCAGTAGCGGATTTAAAGAGACCCAGTACTTC.